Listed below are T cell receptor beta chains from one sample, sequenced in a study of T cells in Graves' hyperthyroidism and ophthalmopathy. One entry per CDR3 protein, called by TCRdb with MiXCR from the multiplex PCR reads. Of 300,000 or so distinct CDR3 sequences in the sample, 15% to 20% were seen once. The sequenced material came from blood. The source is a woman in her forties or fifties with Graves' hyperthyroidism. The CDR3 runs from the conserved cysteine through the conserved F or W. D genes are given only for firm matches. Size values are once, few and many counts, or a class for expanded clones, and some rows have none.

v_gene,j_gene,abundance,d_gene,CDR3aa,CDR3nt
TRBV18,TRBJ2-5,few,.,CASSPQDGAGETQYF,TGTGCCAGCTCACCACAGGACGGAGCTGGGGAGACCCAGTACTTC
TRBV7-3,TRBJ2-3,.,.,CASSWEKSDTQYF,TGTGCCAGCAGCTGGGAGAAGTCAGATACGCAGTATTTT
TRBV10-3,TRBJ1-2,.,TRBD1,CAISESGQGINYGYTF,TGTGCCATCAGTGAGTCGGGACAGGGGATTAACTATGGCTACACCTTC
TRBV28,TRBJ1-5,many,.,CASTLFRSSNQPQHF,TGTGCCAGCACCCTCTTTCGCAGTAGCAATCAGCCCCAGCATTTT
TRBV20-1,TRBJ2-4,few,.,CSARSPGAKNIQYF,TGCAGTGCTAGATCGCCGGGAGCCAAAAACATTCAGTACTTC
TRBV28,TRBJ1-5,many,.,CASSGGDGGGNQPQHF,TGTGCCAGCAGTGGGGGGGACGGGGGGGGCAATCAGCCCCAGCATTTT
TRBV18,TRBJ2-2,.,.,CASSPRDGTGELFF,TGTGCCAGCTCACCAAGGGACGGAACCGGGGAGCTGTTTTTT
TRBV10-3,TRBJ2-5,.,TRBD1,CAIGPTTGGKETQYF,TGTGCCATCGGCCCCACCACAGGGGGTAAAGAGACCCAGTACTTC
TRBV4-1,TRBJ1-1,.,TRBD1,CASSHRQGDTEAFF,TGCGCCAGCAGCCATCGACAGGGTGACACTGAAGCTTTCTTT
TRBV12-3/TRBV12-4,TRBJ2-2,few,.,CASSILASTGELFF,TGTGCCAGCAGTATCCTGGCAAGCACCGGGGAGCTGTTTTTT
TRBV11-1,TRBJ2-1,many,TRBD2,CASSGTSPYNEQFF,TGTGCCAGCAGCGGGACTAGCCCTTACAATGAGCAGTTCTTC
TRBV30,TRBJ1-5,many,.,CAWSNWGGNQPQHF,TGTGCCTGGAGTAACTGGGGAGGGAATCAGCCCCAGCATTTT
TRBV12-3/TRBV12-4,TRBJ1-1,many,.,CASSLSHYTEAFF,TGTGCCAGCAGTTTATCTCATTACACTGAAGCTTTCTTT
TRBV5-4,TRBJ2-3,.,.,CASRRGGTSTDTQYF,TGTGCCAGCCGGAGAGGGGGGACTAGCACAGATACGCAGTATTTT
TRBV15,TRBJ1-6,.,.,CATGAQGRNSPLHF,TGTGCCACCGGGGCGCAGGGGCGAAATTCACCCCTCCACTTT
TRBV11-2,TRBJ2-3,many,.,CASGKSRGDTQYF,TGTGCCAGCGGGAAAAGCAGGGGAGATACGCAGTATTTT
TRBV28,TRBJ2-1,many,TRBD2,CASKTGTRDNEQFF,TGTGCCAGCAAGACCGGGACTAGAGACAATGAGCAGTTCTTC
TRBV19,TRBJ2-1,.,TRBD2,CASLGLAGGPNEQFF,TGTGCCAGCCTGGGACTAGCGGGAGGGCCGAATGAGCAGTTCTTC
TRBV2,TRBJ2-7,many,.,CASMRRSEQYF,TGTGCCAGCATGCGACGGAGCGAGCAGTACTTC
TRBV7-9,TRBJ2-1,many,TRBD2,CASTAGTTNNEQFF,TGTGCCAGCACCGCCGGGACTACGAACAATGAGCAGTTCTTC
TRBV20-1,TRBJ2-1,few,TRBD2,CSAREFGTSSYNEQFF,TGCAGTGCTAGAGAATTTGGGACTAGCTCCTACAATGAGCAGTTCTTC
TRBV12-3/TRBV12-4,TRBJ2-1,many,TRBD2,CASSFPVSGKSNEQFF,TGTGCCAGCAGTTTTCCAGTGAGCGGGAAATCCAATGAGCAGTTCTTC
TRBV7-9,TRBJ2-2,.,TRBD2,CASSSWPGTSGTRGTGELFF,TGTGCCAGCAGCTCCTGGCCCGGGACTAGCGGGACCCGCGGGACCGGGGAGCTGTTTTTT
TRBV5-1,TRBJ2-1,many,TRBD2,CASSTGTINEQFF,TGCGCCAGCAGCACCGGGACTATCAATGAGCAGTTCTTC
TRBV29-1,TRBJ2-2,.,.,CSVERQGYDTGELFF,TGCAGCGTTGAACGGCAGGGCTACGACACCGGGGAGCTGTTTTTT
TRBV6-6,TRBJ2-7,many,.,CASSYSTVPRREQYF,TGTGCCAGCAGTTACTCCACAGTCCCAAGGCGCGAGCAGTACTTC
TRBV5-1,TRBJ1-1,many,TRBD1,CASSPGTGTTEAFF,TGCGCCAGCAGTCCCGGGACAGGGACCACTGAAGCTTTCTTT
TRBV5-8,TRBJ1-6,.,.,CASSEEQGLSPLHF,TGTGCCAGCAGCGAGGAACAGGGCTTATCACCCCTCCACTTT
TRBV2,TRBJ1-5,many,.,CASSGRQDVNEPQHF,TGTGCCAGCAGTGGGCGACAGGATGTTAATGAGCCCCAGCATTTT
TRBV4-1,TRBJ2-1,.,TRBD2,CASSQDRRKLLAGENEQFF,TGCGCCAGCAGCCAAGATCGGCGGAAACTCCTAGCGGGAGAGAATGAGCAGTTCTTC
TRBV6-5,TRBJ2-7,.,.,CASSSSWYEQYF,TGTGCCAGCAGTTCTTCTTGGTACGAGCAGTACTTC
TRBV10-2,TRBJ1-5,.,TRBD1,CASRGAGGSSNQPQHF,TGCGCCAGCAGGGGGGCAGGGGGCTCGAGCAATCAGCCCCAGCATTTT
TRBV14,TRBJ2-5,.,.,CASSPWVAEKETQYF,TGTGCCAGCAGCCCTTGGGTAGCGGAGAAAGAGACCCAGTACTTC
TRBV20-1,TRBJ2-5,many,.,CSARVGLETQYF,TGCAGTGCTAGGGTAGGGTTGGAGACCCAGTACTTC
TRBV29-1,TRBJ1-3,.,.,CSGQVSTGNTIYF,TGCAGCGGACAGGTGTCGACTGGAAACACCATATATTTT
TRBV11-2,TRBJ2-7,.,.,CASSLAPAGRYAEQYF,TGTGCCAGCAGCTTAGCCCCGGCGGGCAGGTACGCCGAGCAGTACTTC
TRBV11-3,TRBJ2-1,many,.,CASSSGPGREQFF,TGTGCCAGCAGCTCGGGACCGGGAAGAGAGCAGTTCTTC
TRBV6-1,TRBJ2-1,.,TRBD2,CASRPLAEPSDEQFF,TGTGCCAGCAGACCCCTAGCGGAGCCTTCGGATGAGCAGTTCTTC
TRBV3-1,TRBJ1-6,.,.,CASSQLKGGSSPLHF,TGTGCCAGCAGCCAACTGAAAGGAGGGAGTTCACCCCTCCACTTT
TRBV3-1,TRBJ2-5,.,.,CASSPLGGDNQETQYF,TGTGCCAGCAGCCCTTTAGGGGGGGACAACCAAGAGACCCAGTACTTC
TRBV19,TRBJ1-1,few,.,CASSRTAGTEAFF,TGTGCCAGTAGTCGGACAGCGGGCACTGAAGCTTTCTTT
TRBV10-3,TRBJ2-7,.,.,CAISPPGRDYEQYF,TGTGCCATCAGTCCGCCGGGACGGGACTACGAGCAGTACTTC
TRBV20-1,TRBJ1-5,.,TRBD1,CSARGQVNSNQPQHF,TGCAGTGCTCGTGGACAGGTAAATAGCAATCAGCCCCAGCATTTT
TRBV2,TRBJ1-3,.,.,CASSEGNSGNTIYF,TGTGCCAGCAGTGAAGGCAACTCTGGAAACACCATATATTTT
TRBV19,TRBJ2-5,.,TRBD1,CASSIEGQGAWETQYF,TGTGCCAGTAGTATAGAGGGACAGGGGGCATGGGAGACCCAGTACTTC
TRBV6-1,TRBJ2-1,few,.,CASTHSWRGSYNEQLF,TGTGCCAGCACTCATTCATGGCGGGGCTCCTACAATGAGCAGCTCTTC
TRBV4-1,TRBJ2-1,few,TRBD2,CASSRPPTSGRNLNRGEQFF,TGCGCCAGCAGCCGACCACCGACTAGCGGGAGGAATCTCAACAGGGGGGAGCAGTTCTTC
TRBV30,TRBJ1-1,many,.,CAWSVTENTEAFF,TGTGCCTGGAGTGTTACGGAAAACACTGAAGCTTTCTTT
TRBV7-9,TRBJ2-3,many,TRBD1,CASSLRLRTGDYTQYF,TGTGCCAGCAGCTTAAGATTGAGGACAGGGGACTATACGCAGTATTTT
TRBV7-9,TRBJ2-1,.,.,CASSLVGRFYEQFF,TGTGCCAGCAGCTTAGTCGGACGGTTCTACGAGCAGTTCTTC
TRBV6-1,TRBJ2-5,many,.,CASTIASQETQYF,TGTGCCAGCACTATAGCTAGCCAAGAGACCCAGTACTTC
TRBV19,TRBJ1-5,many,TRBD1,CASSPHRRDRVNQPQHF,TGTGCCAGTAGTCCCCACCGTCGGGACAGGGTAAATCAGCCCCAGCATTTT
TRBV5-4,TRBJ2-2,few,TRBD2,CASSRGLAGSEGELFF,TGTGCCAGCAGCAGGGGACTAGCGGGAAGCGAAGGGGAGCTGTTTTTT
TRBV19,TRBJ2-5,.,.,CASSIDSGGVGLETQYF,TGTGCCAGTAGTATAGACTCCGGTGGTGTGGGCTTGGAGACCCAGTACTTC
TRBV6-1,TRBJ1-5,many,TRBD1,CASSSITGGNNQPQHF,TGTGCCAGCAGTTCGATAACAGGGGGCAACAATCAGCCCCAGCATTTT
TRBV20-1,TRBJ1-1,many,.,CSAQSGGDTEAFF,TGCAGTGCCCAATCTGGGGGGGACACTGAAGCTTTCTTT
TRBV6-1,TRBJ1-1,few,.,CASRPTTRGVTEAFF,TGTGCCAGCAGACCAACGACCCGCGGGGTCACTGAAGCTTTCTTT